These 14 T cell receptor beta chains originate from one sample sequenced in a study of cytomegalovirus exposure and HLA in healthy donors. Vbeta (60) and Jbeta (13) primers were used in the PCR. Only in-frame clones appear in the TCRdb table, and some are missing; sequencing was by immunoSEQ multiplex PCR. Of about 230,000 clones in the sample, around 80% are singletons; the top ten hold around 0.44%. Input material: PBMCs. All receptors come from a boy younger than 18 in good health and CMV-seronegative.

The V call is TRBV29-1, the J call TRBJ2-1; a possible D gene is TRBD1 (5 bases). CDR1 is SQVTM and CDR2 is ANQGSEA in the germline V gene. The CDR3 runs to 13 residues. The ends were cut back, 6 bases at V and 6 bases at J, with 15 bases in the middle. DNA for the CDR3: TGCAGCGTCGTACAGACAGTGATCAATGAGCAGTTCTTC. Its translation: CSVVQTVINEQFF.

The chain joins TRBV11-3 to TRBJ2-3; possible D gene TRBD2, 5 bases. The V and J ends lost 7 bases and 6 bases respectively, with 20 bases between them. From germline, CDR1 is SGHNT and CDR2 YENEEA. This CDR3 has 15 residues. CDR3 residues: CASTSDSSPLDTQYF. CDR3 nucleotides: TGTGCCAGCACCTCGGACTCATCTCCGTTGGATACGCAGTATTTT.

This clone was found a few times. The chain carries TRBV11-2 and TRBJ1-5, with D possibly TRBD1 on 6 matching bases. V was trimmed by 1 base and J by 1 base, leaving 14 bases between them. This CDR3 is 17 amino acids long. Germline V CDR1 and CDR2: SGHAT, FQNNGV. CDR3 sequence (DNA): TGTGCCAGCAGCTTAGGGGGGCAGGTGTTAAGCAATCAGCCCCAGCATTTT. This encodes CASSLGGQVLSNQPQHF.

This chain uses TRBV11-2 with TRBJ1-1; TRBD1 agrees at 10 bases. There are 15 residues in the CDR3. Germline-derived CDR1 and CDR2 are SGHAT and FQNNGV. The V gene end was trimmed by 5 bases and the J gene end by 4 bases; junction bases not matched to a gene: 7. This chain's CDR3 is CASSLWGQGSTEAFF. The DNA of the CDR3 is TGTGCCAGCAGCCTATGGGGACAGGGGAGCACTGAAGCTTTCTTT. Combining the CDR3 with reference TRBV11-2 and TRBJ1-1 gives the whole variable domain EAGVAQSPRYKIIEKRQSVAFWCNPISGHATLYWYQQILGQGPKLLIQFQNNGVVDDSQLPKDRFSAERLKGVDSTLKIQPAKLEDSAVYLCASSLWGQGSTEAFFGQGTRLTVV.

The chain employs TRBV7-9 and TRBJ1-1; 9 nucleotides agree with TRBD1. The junction had 4 bases not matched to a gene; V was cut back by 5 bases and J by 3 bases. The length of the CDR3 is 14 residues. Germline V gene data show CDR1 as SEHNR and CDR2 as FQNEAQ (reference sequence). Written as DNA, the CDR3 is TGTGCCAGCAGCCAGACAGGGGGGGACACTGAAGCTTTCTTT. It translates to CASSQTGGDTEAFF.

The chain couples TRBV5-4 to TRBJ1-2, with D uncertain. This CDR3 has 14 amino acids. From germline, CDR1 is SGHNT and CDR2 YYREEE (reference sequence). With 0 bases removed from V and 8 bases from J, the gap between germline ends came to 14 bases. DNA of the CDR3: TGTGCCAGCAGCTTGGCCTATGGGCCCCGGGGCTACACCTTC. This translates into CASSLAYGPRGYTF. The whole variable domain, filled in from reference TRBV5-4 and TRBJ1-2, reads ETGVTQSPTHLIKTRGQQVTLRCSSQSGHNTVSWYQQALGQGPQFIFQYYREEENGRGNFPPRFSGLQFPNYSSELNVNALELDDSALYLCASSLAYGPRGYTFGSGTRLTVV.

The rearrangement uses TRBV5-1 and TRBJ2-1; tentatively, D is TRBD1 (6 bases). Per the germline V gene, CDR1 is SGHRS and CDR2 is YFSETQ. CDR3 size: 15 residues. Trimming took off 1 base at V and 2 bases at J, with 10 bases between the two ends. DNA of the CDR3: TGCGCCAGCAGCTTGCGACAGGTAGCCTACAATGAGCAGTTCTTC. Protein sequence: CASSLRQVAYNEQFF.

This CDR3 is CASSSTGWTYEQYF. CDR3 DNA: TGTGCCAGTAGTTCGACAGGGTGGACCTACGAGCAGTACTTC. The V and J genes are TRBV19 and TRBJ2-7; 7 bases agree with TRBD1. The CDR3 sequence is 14 residues long. Germline CDR1 is LNHDA and CDR2 is SQIVND (reference sequence). V lost 5 bases and J lost 2; bases outside the gene matches: 6.

The rearrangement joins TRBV6-6 to TRBJ2-5; TRBD1 matches at 9 bases. This CDR3 spans 15 amino acids. Germline V gene data show CDR1 as MNHNY and CDR2 as SVGAGI (reference sequence). V shed 2 bases and J 5 bases; nucleotides not matched to a gene: 6. This chain's CDR3 is CASSYPDRGRETQYF. The CDR3 nucleotides are TGTGCCAGCAGTTACCCCGACAGGGGGAGGGAGACCCAGTACTTC.

The chain is built from TRBV27 and TRBJ1-1, with TRBD1 matching over 7 bases. V shed 6 bases and J 5 bases; nucleotides not matched to a gene: 12. This CDR3 comprises 15 residues. Looked up from germline, CDR1 is MNHEY and CDR2 is SMNVEV (reference sequence). In DNA form, the CDR3 reads TGTGCCAGCAGGATGGACAGGTGGGATCGGACTGAAGCTTTCTTT. It translates to CASRMDRWDRTEAFF.

V is TRBV4-1 and J is TRBJ1-6, with a tentative D call TRBD1 (5 bases). V lost 1 base and J lost 10, with 17 bases in between. Germline CDR1 MGHRA, CDR2 YSYEKL. The CDR3 runs to 16 residues. This CDR3 reads CASSQGYPGIESPLHF. As DNA, the CDR3 is TGCGCCAGCAGCCAAGGGTATCCAGGGATCGAATCACCCCTCCACTTT.

This clone occurred a few times. The rearrangement uses TRBV27 and TRBJ2-7, with TRBD2 identical over 7 bases. Germline V gene data show CDR1 as MNHEY and CDR2 as SMNVEV (reference sequence). J lost 4 bases, V lost 5 bases, and 14 bases had no gene match. The CDR3 spans 16 residues. In DNA form, the CDR3 reads TGTGCCAGCAGTCGAACAGATAGCGGGCCTCGGTACGAGCAGTACTTC. Encoded protein: CASSRTDSGPRYEQYF.

The chain links TRBV7-9 to TRBJ2-3, with 11 bases lining up with TRBD2. Germline values: CDR1 SEHNR, CDR2 FQNEAQ (reference sequence). V lost 5 bases, J lost 4 bases, and 17 bases stayed unmatched. This CDR3 contains 19 residues. As DNA, the CDR3 is TGTGCCAGCAGCGGCCGACTAGCGGGGACTTTAGGTACGCCAGATACGCAGTATTTT. It yields the protein CASSGRLAGTLGTPDTQYF. Filled out from reference TRBV7-9 and TRBJ2-3, the complete variable domain reads DTGVSQNPRHKITKRGQNVTFRCDPISEHNRLYWYRQTLGQGPEFLTYFQNEAQLEKSRLLSDRFSAERPKGSFSTLEIQRTEQGDSAMYLCASSGRLAGTLGTPDTQYFGPGTRLTVL.

V is TRBV5-4 and J is TRBJ2-2, with 9 bases that match TRBD1. Germline assignment: CDR1 SGHNT and CDR2 YYREEE (reference sequence). The junction had 4 bases not matched to a gene; V was cut back by 5 bases and J by 5 bases. The CDR3 loop spans 14 amino acids. CDR3 in amino acids: CASRDRGPTGELFF. In DNA, the CDR3 is TGTGCCAGCAGGGACAGGGGACCGACCGGGGAGCTGTTTTTT.